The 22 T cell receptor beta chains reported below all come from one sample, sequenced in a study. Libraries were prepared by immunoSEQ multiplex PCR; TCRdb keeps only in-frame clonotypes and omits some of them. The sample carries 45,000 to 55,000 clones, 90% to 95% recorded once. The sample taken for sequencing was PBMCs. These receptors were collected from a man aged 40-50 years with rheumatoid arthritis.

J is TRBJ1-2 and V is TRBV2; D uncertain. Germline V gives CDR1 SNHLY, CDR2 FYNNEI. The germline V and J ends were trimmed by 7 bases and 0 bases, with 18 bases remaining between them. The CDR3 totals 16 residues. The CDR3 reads CASNPRWEGTNYGYTF. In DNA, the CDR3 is TGTGCCAGCAACCCCAGGTGGGAGGGAACTAACTATGGCTACACCTTC.

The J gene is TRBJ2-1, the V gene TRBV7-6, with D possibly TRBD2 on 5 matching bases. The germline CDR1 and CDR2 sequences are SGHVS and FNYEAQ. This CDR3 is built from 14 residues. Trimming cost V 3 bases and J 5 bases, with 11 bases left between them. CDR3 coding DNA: TGTGCCAGCAGCTTCCTCCGCGGGCACAATGAGCAGTTCTTC. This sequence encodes CASSFLRGHNEQFF.

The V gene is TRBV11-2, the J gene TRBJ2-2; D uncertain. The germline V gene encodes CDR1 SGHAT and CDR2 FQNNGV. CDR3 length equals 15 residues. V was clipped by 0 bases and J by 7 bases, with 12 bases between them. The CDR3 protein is CASSLERERGGELFF. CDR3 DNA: TGTGCCAGCAGCTTAGAACGCGAGCGCGGCGGGGAGCTGTTTTTT.

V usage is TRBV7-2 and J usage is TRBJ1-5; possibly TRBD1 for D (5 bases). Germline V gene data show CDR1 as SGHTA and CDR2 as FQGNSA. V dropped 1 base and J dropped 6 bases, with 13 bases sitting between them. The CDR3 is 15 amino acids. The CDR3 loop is CASSLGGQVIQPQHF. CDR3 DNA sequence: TGTGCCAGCAGCTTAGGAGGACAAGTCATTCAGCCCCAGCATTTT.

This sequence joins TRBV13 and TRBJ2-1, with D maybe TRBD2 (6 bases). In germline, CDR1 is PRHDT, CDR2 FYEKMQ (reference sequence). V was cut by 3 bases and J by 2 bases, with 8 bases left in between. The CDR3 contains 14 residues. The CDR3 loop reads CASSLEGTYNEQFF. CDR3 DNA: TGTGCCAGCAGCTTGGAGGGCACCTACAATGAGCAGTTCTTC.

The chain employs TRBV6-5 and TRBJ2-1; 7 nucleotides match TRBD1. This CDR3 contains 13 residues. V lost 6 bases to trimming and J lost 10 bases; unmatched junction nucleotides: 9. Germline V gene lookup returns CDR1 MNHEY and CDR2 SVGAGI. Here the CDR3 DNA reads TGTGCCAGCAGGCGACGACAGGGTCGGGAGCAGTTCTTC. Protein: CASRRRQGREQFF.

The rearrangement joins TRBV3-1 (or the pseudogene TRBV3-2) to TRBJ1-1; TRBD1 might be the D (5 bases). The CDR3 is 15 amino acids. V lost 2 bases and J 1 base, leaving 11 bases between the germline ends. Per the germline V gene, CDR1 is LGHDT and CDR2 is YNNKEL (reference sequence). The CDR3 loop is CASSQTPGPNTEAFF. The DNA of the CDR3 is TGTGCCAGCAGCCAAACGCCGGGGCCGAACACTGAAGCTTTCTTT.

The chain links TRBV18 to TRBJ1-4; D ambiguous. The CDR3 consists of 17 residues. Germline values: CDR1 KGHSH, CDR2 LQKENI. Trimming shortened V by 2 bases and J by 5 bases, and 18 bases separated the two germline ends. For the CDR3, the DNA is TGTGCCAGCTCACCATCATCCCCTGGTCAGACCAATGAAAAACTGTTTTTT. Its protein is CASSPSSPGQTNEKLFF.

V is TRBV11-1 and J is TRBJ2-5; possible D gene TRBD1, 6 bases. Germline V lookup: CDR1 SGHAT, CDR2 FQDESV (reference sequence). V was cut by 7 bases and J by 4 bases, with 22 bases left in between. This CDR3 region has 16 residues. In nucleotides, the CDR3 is TGTGCCAGCACCAGGTCTGCACAGGGTAACAGAGAGACCCAGTACTTC. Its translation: CASTRSAQGNRETQYF.

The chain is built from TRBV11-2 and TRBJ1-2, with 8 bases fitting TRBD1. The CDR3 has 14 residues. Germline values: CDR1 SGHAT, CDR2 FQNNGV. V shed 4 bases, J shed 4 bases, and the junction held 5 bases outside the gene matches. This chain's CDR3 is CASSYRDRLYGYTF. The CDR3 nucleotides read TGTGCCAGCAGCTACCGGGACAGGCTCTATGGCTACACCTTC. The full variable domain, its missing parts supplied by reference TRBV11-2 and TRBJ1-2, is EAGVAQSPRYKIIEKRQSVAFWCNPISGHATLYWYQQILGQGPKLLIQFQNNGVVDDSQLPKDRFSAERLKGVDSTLKIQPAKLEDSAVYLCASSYRDRLYGYTFGSGTRLTVV.

Here the CDR3 DNA reads TGTGCCAGCAGCTTTTTGGCCCGATTAAATAGCAATCAGCCCCAGCATTTT. This codes for CASSFLARLNSNQPQHF. The chain is built from TRBV7-2 and TRBJ1-5; D is unclear. In germline, CDR1 is SGHTA, CDR2 FQGNSA. Trimming took off 3 bases at V and 0 bases at J, with 15 bases between the two ends. The CDR3 covers 17 residues. The whole variable domain, filled in from reference TRBV7-2 and TRBJ1-5, reads GAGVSQSPSNKVTEKGKDVELRCDPISGHTALYWYRQSLGQGLEFLIYFQGNSAPDKSGLPSDRFSAERTGGSVSTLTIQRTQQEDSAVYLCASSFLARLNSNQPQHFGDGTRLSIL.

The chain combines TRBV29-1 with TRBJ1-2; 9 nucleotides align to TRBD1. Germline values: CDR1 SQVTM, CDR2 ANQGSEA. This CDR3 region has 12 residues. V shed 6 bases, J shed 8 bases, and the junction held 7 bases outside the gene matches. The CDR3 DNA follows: TGCAGCGTACTACAGGGGGCGGGCGGCTACACCTTC. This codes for CSVLQGAGGYTF.

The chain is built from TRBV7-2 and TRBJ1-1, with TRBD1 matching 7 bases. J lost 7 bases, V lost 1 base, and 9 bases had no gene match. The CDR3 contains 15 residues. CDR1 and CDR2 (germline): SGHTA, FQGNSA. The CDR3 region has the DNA TGTGCCAGCAGCTTAGGGGGACAGATCAATTTTGAAGCTTTCTTT. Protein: CASSLGGQINFEAFF.

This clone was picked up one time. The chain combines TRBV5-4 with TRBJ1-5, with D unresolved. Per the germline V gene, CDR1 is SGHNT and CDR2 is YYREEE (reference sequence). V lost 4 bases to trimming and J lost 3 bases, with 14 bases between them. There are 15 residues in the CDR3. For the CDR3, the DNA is TGTGCCAGCAGCACCGATACAGCACTCAATCAGCCCCAGCATTTT. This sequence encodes CASSTDTALNQPQHF.

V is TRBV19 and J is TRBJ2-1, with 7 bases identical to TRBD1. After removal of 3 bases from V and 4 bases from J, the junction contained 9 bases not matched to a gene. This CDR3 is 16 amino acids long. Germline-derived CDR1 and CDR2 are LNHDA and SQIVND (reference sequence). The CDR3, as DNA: TGTGCCAGTAGTATCTCTCTCGGGACAGCTTACAATGAGCAGTTCTTC. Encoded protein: CASSISLGTAYNEQFF. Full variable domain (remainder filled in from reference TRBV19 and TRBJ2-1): DGGITQSPKYLFRKEGQNVTLSCEQNLNHDAMYWYRQDPGQGLRLIYYSQIVNDFQKGDIAEGYSVSREKKESFPLTVTSAQKNPTAFYLCASSISLGTAYNEQFFGPGTRLTVL.

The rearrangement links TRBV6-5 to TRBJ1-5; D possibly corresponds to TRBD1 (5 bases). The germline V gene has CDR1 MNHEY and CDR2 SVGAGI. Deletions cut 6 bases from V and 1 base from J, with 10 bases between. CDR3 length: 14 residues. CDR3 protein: CASRGGRSNQPQHF. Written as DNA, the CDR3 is TGTGCCAGCAGGGGGGGGAGGAGCAATCAGCCCCAGCATTTT.

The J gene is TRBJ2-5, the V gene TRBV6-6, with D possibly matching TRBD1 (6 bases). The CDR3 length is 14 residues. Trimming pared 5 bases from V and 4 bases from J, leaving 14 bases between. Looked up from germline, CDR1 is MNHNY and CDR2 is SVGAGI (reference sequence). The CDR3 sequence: CASSPGLGAETQYF. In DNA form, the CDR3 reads TGTGCCAGCAGTCCAGGTTTGGGGGCAGAGACCCAGTACTTC.

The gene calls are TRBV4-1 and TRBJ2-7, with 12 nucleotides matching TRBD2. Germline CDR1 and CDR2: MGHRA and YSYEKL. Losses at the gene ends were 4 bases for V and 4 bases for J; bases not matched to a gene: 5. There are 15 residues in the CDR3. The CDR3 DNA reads TGCGCCAGCAGCCCTCGACTAGCGGGGGCTTACGAGCAGTACTTC. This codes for CASSPRLAGAYEQYF.

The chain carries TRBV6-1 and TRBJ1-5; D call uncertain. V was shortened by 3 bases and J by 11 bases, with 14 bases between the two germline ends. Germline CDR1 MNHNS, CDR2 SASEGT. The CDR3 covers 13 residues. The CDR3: CASSDTRSMTQHF. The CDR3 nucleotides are TGTGCCAGCAGTGATACGAGATCTATGACCCAGCATTTT.

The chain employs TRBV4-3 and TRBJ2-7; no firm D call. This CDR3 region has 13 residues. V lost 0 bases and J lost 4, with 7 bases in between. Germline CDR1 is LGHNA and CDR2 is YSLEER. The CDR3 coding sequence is TGCGCCAGCAGCCAAGAGGAGTTATACGAGCAGTACTTC. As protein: CASSQEELYEQYF.

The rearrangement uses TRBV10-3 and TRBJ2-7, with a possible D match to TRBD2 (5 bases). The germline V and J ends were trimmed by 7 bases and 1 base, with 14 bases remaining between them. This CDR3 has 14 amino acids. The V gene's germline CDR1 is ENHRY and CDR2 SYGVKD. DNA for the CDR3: TGTGCCATCAAAGGGAGTAGGAATTCCTACGAGCAGTACTTC. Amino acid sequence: CAIKGSRNSYEQYF.

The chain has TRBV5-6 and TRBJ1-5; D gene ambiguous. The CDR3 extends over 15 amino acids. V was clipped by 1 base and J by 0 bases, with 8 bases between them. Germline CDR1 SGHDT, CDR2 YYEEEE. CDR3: CASSLSFASNQPQHF. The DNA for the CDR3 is TGTGCCAGCAGCTTGAGTTTCGCTAGCAATCAGCCCCAGCATTTT. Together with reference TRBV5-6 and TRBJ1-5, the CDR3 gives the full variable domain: DAGVTQSPTHLIKTRGQQVTLRCSPKSGHDTVSWYQQALGQGPQFIFQYYEEEERQRGNFPDRFSGHQFPNYSSELNVNALLLGDSALYLCASSLSFASNQPQHFGDGTRLSIL.